A single sample is the source of the 30 T cell receptor beta chains below, sequenced in a study of blood T cell repertoires in COVID-19. Assay: immunoSEQ multiplex PCR; the TCRdb copy retains only in-frame clones and omits some. Here the sample spans some 150,000 clones, under 95% being singletons. The source material was peripheral blood. These receptors originate from a man between 45 and 60 years old with acute or convalescent COVID-19.

The chain couples TRBV2 to TRBJ2-7, with 12 positions matching TRBD2. This CDR3 contains 16 residues. CDR1 and CDR2 (germline): SNHLY, FYNNEI. V was pared by 2 bases and J by 0 bases, with 2 bases of the junction left unmatched. In DNA form, the CDR3 reads TGTGCCAGCAGTGAAACTAGCGGGGGGAGCTCCTACGAGCAGTACGTC. Its translation is CASSETSGGSSYEQYV.

As regards this clone: The junction differs from germline at one of its ends, possibly a read error. The chain carries TRBV7-2 and TRBJ1-1; D call uncertain. The CDR3 length is 12 residues. Germline-derived CDR1 and CDR2 are SGHTA and FQGNSA. Written as DNA, the CDR3 is TGTGCCAGCAACTTACCTTACACTGAAGCTTTCTTT. This gives the protein CASNLPYTEAFF.

The chain links TRBV5-1 to TRBJ2-3; 11 nucleotides agree with TRBD2. Germline assignment: CDR1 SGHRS and CDR2 YFSETQ. V shed 4 bases and J 0 bases; nucleotides not matched to a gene: 7. There are 17 residues in the CDR3. This CDR3 is CASSPTGTSGSTDTQYF. DNA for the CDR3: TGCGCCAGCAGCCCGACAGGGACTAGCGGAAGCACAGATACGCAGTATTTT.

The chain is built from TRBV27 and TRBJ1-2, with 9 bases identical to TRBD1. The ends lost 2 bases at V and 6 bases at J; junction bases unmatched: 4. CDR3 length: 14 residues. Germline V CDR1 and CDR2: MNHEY, SMNVEV (reference sequence). CDR3 protein: CASSLNRGQDGYTF. CDR3 coding DNA: TGTGCCAGCAGTTTAAACAGGGGGCAGGATGGCTACACCTTC.

There are many counts of this clone. This chain links TRBV18 with TRBJ2-7, with D possibly being TRBD2 (5 bases). Looked up from germline, CDR1 is KGHSH and CDR2 is LQKENI. The CDR3 loop spans 14 amino acids. Trimming took 6 bases from V and 2 from J, leaving 14 bases between them. CDR3 sequence (DNA): TGTGCCAGCTCTCCGGGGAAGGGTCCCTACGAGCAGTACTTC. As protein: CASSPGKGPYEQYF.

This chain's CDR3 is CASRSSGGDIQYF. The DNA of the CDR3 is TGTGCCAGCAGATCTAGCGGGGGGGACATTCAGTACTTC. V usage is TRBV6-5 and J usage is TRBJ2-4; 12 nucleotides agree with TRBD2. The CDR3 extends over 13 amino acids. Trimming took 6 bases from V and 8 from J; bases not matched to a gene: 2. CDR1 and CDR2 (germline): MNHEY, SVGAGI.

The chain couples TRBV29-1 to TRBJ2-3, with 11 bases that match TRBD2. V lost 7 bases and J lost 0; bases outside the gene matches: 9. Per the germline V gene, CDR1 is SQVTM and CDR2 is ANQGSEA. The CDR3 sequence is 16 residues long. The CDR3 loop is CSAGALAGASTDTQYF. Written as DNA, the CDR3 is TGCAGCGCCGGAGCACTAGCGGGAGCTAGCACAGATACGCAGTATTTT.

The J gene is TRBJ1-2, the V gene TRBV11-1; D uncertain. Deletions cut 6 bases from V and 7 bases from J, with 15 bases between. This CDR3 has 13 residues. Germline-derived CDR1 and CDR2 are SGHAT and FQDESV (reference sequence). CDR3 residues: CASSPDPEGGYTF. The CDR3 coding sequence is TGTGCCAGCAGTCCAGACCCGGAGGGTGGCTACACCTTC.

The V and J genes are TRBV4-1 and TRBJ1-2; D uncertain. V was clipped by 1 base and J by 0 bases, with 9 bases between them. CDR3 length: 15 residues. The germline gives CDR1 MGHRA, CDR2 YSYEKL. The CDR3 DNA follows: TGCGCCAGCAGCCAAGTCACTGCCACTAACTATGGCTACACCTTC. Translation gives CASSQVTATNYGYTF.

The chain has TRBV9 and TRBJ1-4, with 7 bases fitting TRBD1. The CDR3 spans 14 residues. Trimming cost V 1 base and J 6 bases; bases outside gene matches: 3. In germline, CDR1 is SGDLS, CDR2 YYNGEE. This CDR3 is CASSVRQGDEKLFF. The CDR3 DNA sequence: TGTGCCAGCAGCGTACGCCAGGGGGATGAAAAACTGTTTTTT.

The chain carries TRBV6-6 and TRBJ2-2; 8 bases are a match to TRBD1. This CDR3 region has 14 residues. With V trimmed by 8 bases and J by 2 bases, 4 bases remained unmatched. Germline V CDR1 and CDR2: MNHNY, SVGAGI (reference sequence). CDR3 residues: CASGTGLNTGELFF. DNA of the CDR3: TGTGCCAGCGGGACAGGACTCAACACCGGGGAGCTGTTTTTT.

The chain recombines TRBV7-9 with TRBJ2-3; 11 positions match TRBD2. This CDR3 is 16 amino acids long. The V gene end was trimmed by 1 base and the J gene end by 6 bases; junction bases not matched to a gene: 6. Germline V gene lookup returns CDR1 SEHNR and CDR2 FQNEAQ (reference sequence). The CDR3 region is CASSLVLAGAGDTQYF. The CDR3 nucleotides read TGTGCCAGCAGCTTAGTACTAGCGGGGGCGGGTGATACGCAGTATTTT.

The J gene is TRBJ1-1, the V gene TRBV19; D is perhaps TRBD1 (6 bases). The CDR3 is made up of 13 amino acids. Between the trimmed V and J ends, which lost 2 bases and 4 bases, there was a span of 8 bases. Germline V lookup: CDR1 LNHDA, CDR2 SQIVND (reference sequence). CDR3 nucleotides: TGTGCCAGTAGTATAACAGGGCGCACTGAAGCTTTCTTT. Its translation: CASSITGRTEAFF.

The gene calls are TRBV6-2 or TRBV6-3 and TRBJ2-5; no firm D call. This CDR3 has 13 amino acids. V was clipped by 6 bases and J by 5 bases, with 13 bases between them. Per germline, CDR1 MNHEY and CDR2 SVGEGT. The CDR3 spells CASSNGARETQYF. Written as DNA, the CDR3 is TGTGCCAGCAGCAACGGAGCTCGGGAGACCCAGTACTTC.

This chain uses TRBV6-6 with TRBJ2-3; TRBD1 agrees at 7 bases. The CDR3 is 14 residues long. Germline assignment: CDR1 MNHNY and CDR2 SVGAGI (reference sequence). V shed 6 bases, J shed 0 bases, and the junction held 3 bases outside the gene matches. The CDR3 loop reads CASRGTESTDTQYF. The CDR3, as DNA: TGTGCCAGCAGGGGGACAGAGAGCACAGATACGCAGTATTTT.

This clone came up a few times. The chain has TRBV7-6 and TRBJ2-1; 8 positions agree with TRBD2. Germline assignment: CDR1 SGHVS and CDR2 FNYEAQ. The V and J ends lost 6 bases and 9 bases, in that order; junction bases with no gene match: 13. This CDR3 comprises 15 residues. DNA for the CDR3: TGTGCCAGCAGTTCGTTCCCGGGAGGGCCGGGTGAGCAGTTCTTC. Protein product: CASSSFPGGPGEQFF.

This clone appeared once. This sequence joins TRBV2 and TRBJ2-5, with D unclear. The CDR3 is 11 residues long. Trimming pared 3 bases from V and 8 bases from J, leaving 7 bases between. Germline CDR1 SNHLY, CDR2 FYNNEI. CDR3 protein: CASSDQVTQYF. The CDR3 DNA is TGTGCCAGCAGTGATCAGGTTACCCAGTACTTC.

The chain combines TRBV18 with TRBJ1-2; D possibly corresponds to TRBD1 (6 bases). Germline CDR1 KGHSH, CDR2 LQKENI. Trimming shortened V by 6 bases and J by 4 bases, and 18 bases separated the two germline ends. This CDR3 contains 15 residues. The CDR3: CASSPRTDPSYGYTF. For the CDR3, the DNA is TGTGCCAGCTCGCCCCGGACAGACCCTTCCTATGGCTACACCTTC.

The gene calls are TRBV27 and TRBJ2-7; the D is unclear. Germline assignment: CDR1 MNHEY and CDR2 SMNVEV (reference sequence). The CDR3 runs to 14 residues. The V end was cut by 0 bases, the J end by 7 bases, with 13 bases between. The DNA of the CDR3 is TGTGCCAGCAGTTTATCATCCGGTGTGGTGGAGCAGTACTTC. Residues: CASSLSSGVVEQYF.

The CDR3 spells CASSNRGAQETQYF. As DNA, the CDR3 is TGTGCCAGCAGCAATCGGGGGGCCCAAGAGACCCAGTACTTC. The chain is built from TRBV7-2 and TRBJ2-5, with D possibly TRBD2 on 7 matching bases. CDR1 is SGHTA and CDR2 is FQGNSA in the germline V gene. The CDR3 sequence is 14 residues long. The V end was cut by 5 bases, the J end by 1 base, with 11 bases between.

Only a few counts were recorded for this clone. The chain carries TRBV5-1 and TRBJ2-2; TRBD1 agrees at 7 bases. The CDR3 spans 15 residues. Trimming removed 0 bases from V and 2 bases from J; junction bases left unmatched: 1. The germline V gene encodes CDR1 SGHRS and CDR2 YFSETQ. CDR3 nucleotides: TGCGCCAGCAGCTTGGGACAGGGTAACACCGGGGAGCTGTTTTTT. It translates to CASSLGQGNTGELFF.

V and J are TRBV10-3 and TRBJ1-1, with D perhaps matching TRBD1 (5 bases). This CDR3 spans 16 amino acids. Germline V lookup: CDR1 ENHRY, CDR2 SYGVKD. Trimming cost V 0 bases and J 0 bases, with 11 bases left between them. For the CDR3, the DNA is TGTGCCATCAGTGAGTCGGGCGGGGGAGTGAACACTGAAGCTTTCTTT. The encoded protein is CAISESGGGVNTEAFF.

This clone was detected only a few times. V gene TRBV28 combines with J gene TRBJ1-6; D is possibly TRBD1 (6 bases). V gave up 5 bases and J gave up 10 bases, with 15 bases separating them. Germline values: CDR1 MDHEN, CDR2 SYDVKM. There are 14 residues in the CDR3. This chain's CDR3 is CASSRTQGFSPLHF. The CDR3 DNA reads as TGTGCCAGCAGTCGGACACAGGGCTTCTCACCCCTCCACTTT. Together with reference TRBV28 and TRBJ1-6, the CDR3 gives the full variable domain: DVKVTQSSRYLVKRTGEKVFLECVQDMDHENMFWYRQDPGLGLRLIYFSYDVKMKEKGDIPEGYSVSREKKERFSLILESASTNQTSMYLCASSRTQGFSPLHFGNGTRLTVT.

The V gene is TRBV13, the J gene TRBJ2-5; 12 positions agree with TRBD1. This CDR3 has 15 amino acids. The V gene's germline CDR1 is PRHDT and CDR2 FYEKMQ (reference sequence). J was trimmed by 5 bases and V by 4 bases; bases with no gene match: 5. CDR3 sequence (DNA): TGTGCCAGCAGCTCCGGGACAGGGGGCGCGGAGACCCAGTACTTC. It yields the protein CASSSGTGGAETQYF.

This chain connects TRBV7-3 to TRBJ2-5; 9 positions agree with TRBD2. Per the germline V gene, CDR1 is SGHTA and CDR2 is FQGTGA. This CDR3 region has 13 residues. The junction had 5 bases not matched to a gene; V was cut back by 10 bases and J by 2 bases. This CDR3 is CATGLAPQETQYF. The CDR3 DNA is TGTGCCACCGGACTAGCGCCACAAGAGACCCAGTACTTC.

This chain joins TRBV29-1 and TRBJ1-2; 7 nucleotides line up with TRBD1. Germline CDR1 SQVTM, CDR2 ANQGSEA. The length of the CDR3 is 14 residues. V lost 6 bases to trimming and J lost 4 bases; unmatched junction nucleotides: 11. CDR3 protein: CSVPARAGGYGYTF. The CDR3 DNA is TGCAGCGTCCCGGCGCGCGCAGGGGGCTATGGCTACACCTTC.

A single count supports this clone. V gene TRBV10-3 combines with J gene TRBJ1-2; possible D gene TRBD1, 6 bases. V was cut by 3 bases and J by 0 bases, with 11 bases left in between. The CDR3 length is 15 residues. Looked up from germline, CDR1 is ENHRY and CDR2 is SYGVKD. CDR3 amino acids: CAISDGQLANYGYTF. Written as DNA, the CDR3 is TGTGCCATCAGTGACGGACAGTTAGCTAACTATGGCTACACCTTC.

DNA for the CDR3: TGTGCCAGCAGTTACTCCCCTTATGGCATTACTGAAGCTTTCTTT. Amino acid sequence: CASSYSPYGITEAFF. This chain uses TRBV6-2 or TRBV6-3 with TRBJ1-1; no clear D gene. This CDR3 has 15 residues. Germline values: CDR1 MNHEY, CDR2 SVGEGT. V was cut by 0 bases and J by 5 bases, with 13 bases left in between.

This clone showed up just once. The rearrangement uses TRBV2 and TRBJ2-1, with 10 bases identical to TRBD2. CDR1 is SNHLY, CDR2 FYNNEI, per germline. V gave up 8 bases and J gave up 0 bases; unmatched junction bases: 4. The CDR3 covers 15 residues. The CDR3 bases are TGTGCCAGCGCCAGCGGGAGGGGCTCCTACAATGAGCAGTTCTTC. This gives the protein CASASGRGSYNEQFF.

The CDR3 is CASSLVLNTGELFF. The CDR3 nucleotides are TGTGCCAGCAGCTTAGTACTTAACACCGGGGAGCTGTTTTTT. This sequence joins TRBV7-9 and TRBJ2-2; no firm D call. V was shortened by 1 base and J by 2 bases, with 5 bases between the two germline ends. The CDR3 is 14 amino acids. Germline V CDR1 and CDR2: SEHNR, FQNEAQ (reference sequence).